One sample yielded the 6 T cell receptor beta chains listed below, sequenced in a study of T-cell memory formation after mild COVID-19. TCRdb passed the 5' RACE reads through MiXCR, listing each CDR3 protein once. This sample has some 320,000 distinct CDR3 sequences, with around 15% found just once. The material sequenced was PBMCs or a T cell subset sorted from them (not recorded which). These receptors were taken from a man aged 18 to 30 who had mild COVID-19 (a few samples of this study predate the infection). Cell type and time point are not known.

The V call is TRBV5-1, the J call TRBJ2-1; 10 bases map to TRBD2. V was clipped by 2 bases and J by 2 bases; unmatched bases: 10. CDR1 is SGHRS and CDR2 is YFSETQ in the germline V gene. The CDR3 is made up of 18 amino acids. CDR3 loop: CASSLWTSGDSTYNEQFF. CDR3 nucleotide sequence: TGCGCCAGCAGCTTATGGACTAGCGGAGACTCGACCTACAATGAGCAGTTCTTC.

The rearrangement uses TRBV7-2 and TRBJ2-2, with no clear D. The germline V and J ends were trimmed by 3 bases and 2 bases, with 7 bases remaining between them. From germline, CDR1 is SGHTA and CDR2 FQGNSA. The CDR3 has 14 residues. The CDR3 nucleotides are TGTGCCAGCAGCTTCCGCAGAAACACCGGGGAGCTGTTTTTT. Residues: CASSFRRNTGELFF.

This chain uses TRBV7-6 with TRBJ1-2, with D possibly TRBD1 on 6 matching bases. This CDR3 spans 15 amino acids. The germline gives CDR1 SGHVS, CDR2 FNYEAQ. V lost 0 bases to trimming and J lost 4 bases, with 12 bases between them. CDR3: CASSLAPTGSYGYTF. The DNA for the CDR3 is TGTGCCAGCAGCTTAGCCCCCACAGGGTCCTATGGCTACACCTTC.

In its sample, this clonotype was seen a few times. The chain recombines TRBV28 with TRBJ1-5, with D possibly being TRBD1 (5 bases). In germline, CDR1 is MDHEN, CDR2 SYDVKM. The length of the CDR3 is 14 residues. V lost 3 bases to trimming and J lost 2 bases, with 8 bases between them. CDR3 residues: CASSLGLRNQPQHF. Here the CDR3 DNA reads TGTGCCAGCAGTTTGGGACTCCGCAATCAGCCCCAGCATTTT.

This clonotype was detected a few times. CDR3 in DNA: TGTGCCAGCAGCTTTGTGGTCAGACGGGGCACAGATACGCAGTATTTT. It specifies CASSFVVRRGTDTQYF. This chain links TRBV7-2 with TRBJ2-3, with unresolved D. The germline CDR1 and CDR2 sequences are SGHTA and FQGNSA. This CDR3 is built from 16 residues. Trimming pared 3 bases from V and 1 base from J, leaving 14 bases between.

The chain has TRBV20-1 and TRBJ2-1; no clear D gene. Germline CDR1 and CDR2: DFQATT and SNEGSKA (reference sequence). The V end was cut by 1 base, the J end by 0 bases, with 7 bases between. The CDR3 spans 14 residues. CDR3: CSARGHDSYNEQFF. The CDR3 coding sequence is TGCAGTGCTAGAGGTCACGACTCCTACAATGAGCAGTTCTTC.